This TCR beta chain is drawn from a study of siplizumab effects on memory and regulatory T cells. Clones were read by immunoSEQ multiplex PCR, and TCRdb kept only the in-frame ones, dropping some. The sample shows approximately 94,000 clones, roughly 96% of them seen only once. Germline V CDR1 and CDR2: WNHNN, SYGVQD (reference sequence). V was trimmed by 8 bases and J by 1 base, leaving 8 bases between them. This CDR3 region has 13 residues. There are a few counts of this clone. What was sequenced was naive CD4+ T cells sorted from blood. This TCR was sampled from a human donor in good health. The chain employs TRBV10-1 and TRBJ2-2; TRBD1 is a possible D gene (5 bases). CDR3 DNA: TGCGCCAGCCCAACAGGGAACACCGGGGAGCTGTTTTTT. Its protein product is CASPTGNTGELFF.